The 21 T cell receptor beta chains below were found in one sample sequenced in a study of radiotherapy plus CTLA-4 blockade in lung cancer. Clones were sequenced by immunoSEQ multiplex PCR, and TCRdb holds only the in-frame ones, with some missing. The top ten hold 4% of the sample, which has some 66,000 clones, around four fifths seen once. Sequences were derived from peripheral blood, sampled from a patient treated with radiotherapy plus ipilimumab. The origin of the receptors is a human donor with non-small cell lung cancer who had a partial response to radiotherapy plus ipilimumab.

CDR3 nucleotides: TGTGCCAGCAGCCAAGGAGCATACGAGCAGTACTTC. Translation gives CASSQGAYEQYF. This sequence joins TRBV4-2 and TRBJ2-7; unclear D gene. The CDR3 has 12 residues. Trimming left V 1 base short and J 4 bases short, with 5 bases between. Germline V gives CDR1 LGHNA, CDR2 YNFKEQ.

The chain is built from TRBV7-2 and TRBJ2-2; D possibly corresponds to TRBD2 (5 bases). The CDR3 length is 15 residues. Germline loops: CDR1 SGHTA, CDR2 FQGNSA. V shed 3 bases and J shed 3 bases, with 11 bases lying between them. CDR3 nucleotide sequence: TGTGCCAGCAGCTTCGGGGTTCGCGACACCGGGGAGCTGTTTTTT. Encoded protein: CASSFGVRDTGELFF.

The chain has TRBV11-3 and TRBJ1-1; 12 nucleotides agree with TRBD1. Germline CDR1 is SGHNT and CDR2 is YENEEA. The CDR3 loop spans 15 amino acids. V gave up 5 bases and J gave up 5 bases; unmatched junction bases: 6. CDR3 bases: TGTGCCAGCAGCACGGGACAGGGGGCGGTTACTGAAGCTTTCTTT. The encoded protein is CASSTGQGAVTEAFF. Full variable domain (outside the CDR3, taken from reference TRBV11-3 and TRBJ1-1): EAGVVQSPRYKIIEKKQPVAFWCNPISGHNTLYWYLQNLGQGPELLIRYENEEAVDDSQLPKDRFSAERLKGVDSTLKIQPAELGDSAVYLCASSTGQGAVTEAFFGQGTRLTVV.

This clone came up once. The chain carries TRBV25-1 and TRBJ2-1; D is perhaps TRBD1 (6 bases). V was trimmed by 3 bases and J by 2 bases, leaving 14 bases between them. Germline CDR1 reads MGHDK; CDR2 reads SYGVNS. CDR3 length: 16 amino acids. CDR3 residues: CASSEVEGVAYNEQFF. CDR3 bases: TGTGCCAGCAGTGAGGTCGAGGGGGTAGCCTACAATGAGCAGTTCTTC. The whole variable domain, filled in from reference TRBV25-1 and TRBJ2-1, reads EADIYQTPRYLVIGTGKKITLECSQTMGHDKMYWYQQDPGMELHLIHYSYGVNSTEKGDLSSESTVSRIRTEHFPLTLESARPSHTSQYLCASSEVEGVAYNEQFFGPGTRLTVL.

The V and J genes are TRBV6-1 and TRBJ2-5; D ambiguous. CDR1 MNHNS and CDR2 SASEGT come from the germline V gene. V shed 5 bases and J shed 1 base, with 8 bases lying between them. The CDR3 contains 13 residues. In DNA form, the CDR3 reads TGTGCCAGCAGTTTCTCTATCCAAGAGACCCAGTACTTC. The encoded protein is CASSFSIQETQYF.

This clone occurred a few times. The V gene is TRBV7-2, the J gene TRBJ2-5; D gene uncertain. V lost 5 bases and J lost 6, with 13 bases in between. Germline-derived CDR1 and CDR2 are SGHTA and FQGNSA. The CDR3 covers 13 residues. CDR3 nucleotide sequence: TGTGCCAGCAGCCCTGACTGGTCTAAGACCCAGTACTTC. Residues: CASSPDWSKTQYF.

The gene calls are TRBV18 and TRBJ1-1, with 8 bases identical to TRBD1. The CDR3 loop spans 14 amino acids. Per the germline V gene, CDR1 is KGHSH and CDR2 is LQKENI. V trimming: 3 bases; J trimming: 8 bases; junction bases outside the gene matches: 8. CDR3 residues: CASSPSGTGVEAFF. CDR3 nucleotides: TGTGCCAGCTCACCTTCCGGGACAGGAGTCGAAGCTTTCTTT.

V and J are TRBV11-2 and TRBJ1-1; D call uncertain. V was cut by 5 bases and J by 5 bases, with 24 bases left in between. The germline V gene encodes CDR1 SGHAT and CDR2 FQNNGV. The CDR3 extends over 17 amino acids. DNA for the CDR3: TGTGCCAGCAGCACCCACGCCGCGAGGGCCCGGTGGACTGAAGCTTTCTTT. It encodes CASSTHAARARWTEAFF.

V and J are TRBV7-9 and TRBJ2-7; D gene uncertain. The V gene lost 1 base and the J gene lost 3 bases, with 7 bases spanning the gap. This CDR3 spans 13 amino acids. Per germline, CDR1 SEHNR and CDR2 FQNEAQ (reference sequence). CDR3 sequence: CASSLVLSYEQYF. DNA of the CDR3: TGTGCCAGCAGCTTAGTGCTCAGCTACGAGCAGTACTTC.

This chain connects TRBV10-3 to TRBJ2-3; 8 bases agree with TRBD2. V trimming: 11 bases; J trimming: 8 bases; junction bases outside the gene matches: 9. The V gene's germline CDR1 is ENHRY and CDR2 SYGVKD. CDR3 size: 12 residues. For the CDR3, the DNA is TGTGCCTCCGGTTTTCGGGAGGGTACGCAGTATTTT. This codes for CASGFREGTQYF.

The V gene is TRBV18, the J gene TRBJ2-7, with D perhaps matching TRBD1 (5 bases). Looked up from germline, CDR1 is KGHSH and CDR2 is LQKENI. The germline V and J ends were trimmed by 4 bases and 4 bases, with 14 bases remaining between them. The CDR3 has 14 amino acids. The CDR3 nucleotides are TGTGCCAGCTCACAGGGGCGTGGGGATTACGAGCAGTACTTC. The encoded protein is CASSQGRGDYEQYF.

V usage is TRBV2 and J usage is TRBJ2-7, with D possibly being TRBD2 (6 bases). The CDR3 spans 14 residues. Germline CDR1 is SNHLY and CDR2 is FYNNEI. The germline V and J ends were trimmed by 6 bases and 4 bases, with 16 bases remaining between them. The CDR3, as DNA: TGTGCCAGCAGGGCCGGGACTGAGAGTTACGAGCAGTACTTC. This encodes CASRAGTESYEQYF.

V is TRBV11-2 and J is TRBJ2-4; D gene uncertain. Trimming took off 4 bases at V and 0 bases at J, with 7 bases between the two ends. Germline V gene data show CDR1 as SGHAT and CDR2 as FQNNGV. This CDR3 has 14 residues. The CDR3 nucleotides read TGTGCCAGCAGCTCCAGACTAGCCAAAAACATTCAGTACTTC. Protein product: CASSSRLAKNIQYF.

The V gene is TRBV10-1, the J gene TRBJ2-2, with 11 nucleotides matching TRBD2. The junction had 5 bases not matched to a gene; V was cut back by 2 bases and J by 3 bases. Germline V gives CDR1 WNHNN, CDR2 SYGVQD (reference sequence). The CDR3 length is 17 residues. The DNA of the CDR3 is TGCGCCAGCAGTGAGCTGACTAGCGGGACTTACACCGGGGAGCTGTTTTTT. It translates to CASSELTSGTYTGELFF.

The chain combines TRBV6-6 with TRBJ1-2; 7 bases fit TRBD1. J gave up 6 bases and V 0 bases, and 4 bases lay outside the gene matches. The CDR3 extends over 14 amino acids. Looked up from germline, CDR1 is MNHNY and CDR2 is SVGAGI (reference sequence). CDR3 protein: CASSYSGTAHGYTF. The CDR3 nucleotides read TGTGCCAGCAGTTACTCCGGGACAGCCCATGGCTACACCTTC.

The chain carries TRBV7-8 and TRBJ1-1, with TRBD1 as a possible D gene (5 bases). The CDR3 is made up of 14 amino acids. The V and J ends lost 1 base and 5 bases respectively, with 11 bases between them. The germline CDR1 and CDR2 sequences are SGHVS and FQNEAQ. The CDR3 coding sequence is TGTGCCAGCAGCTTAGATCGGGGGGGGACTGAAGCTTTCTTT. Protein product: CASSLDRGGTEAFF.

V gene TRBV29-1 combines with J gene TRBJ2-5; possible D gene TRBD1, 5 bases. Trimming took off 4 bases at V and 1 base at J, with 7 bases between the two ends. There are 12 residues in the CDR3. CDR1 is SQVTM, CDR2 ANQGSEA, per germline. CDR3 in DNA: TGCAGCGTTGGGACATTCCAAGAGACCCAGTACTTC. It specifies CSVGTFQETQYF.

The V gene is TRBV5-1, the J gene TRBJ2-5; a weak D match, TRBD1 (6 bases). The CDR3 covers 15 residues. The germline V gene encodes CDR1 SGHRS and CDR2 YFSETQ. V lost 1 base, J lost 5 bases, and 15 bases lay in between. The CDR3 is CASSLPGVRGETQYF. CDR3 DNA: TGCGCCAGCAGCTTGCCAGGCGTGAGGGGGGAGACCCAGTACTTC.

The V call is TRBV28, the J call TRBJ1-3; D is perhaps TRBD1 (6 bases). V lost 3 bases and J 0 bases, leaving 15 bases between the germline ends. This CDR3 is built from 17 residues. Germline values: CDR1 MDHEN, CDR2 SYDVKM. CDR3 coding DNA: TGTGCCAGCAGTTTTGGGGGCGGCCTAAGCTCTGGAAACACCATATATTTT. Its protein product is CASSFGGGLSSGNTIYF. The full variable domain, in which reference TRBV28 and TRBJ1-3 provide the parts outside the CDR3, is DVKVTQSSRYLVKRTGEKVFLECVQDMDHENMFWYRQDPGLGLRLIYFSYDVKMKEKGDIPEGYSVSREKKERFSLILESASTNQTSMYLCASSFGGGLSSGNTIYFGEGSWLTVV.

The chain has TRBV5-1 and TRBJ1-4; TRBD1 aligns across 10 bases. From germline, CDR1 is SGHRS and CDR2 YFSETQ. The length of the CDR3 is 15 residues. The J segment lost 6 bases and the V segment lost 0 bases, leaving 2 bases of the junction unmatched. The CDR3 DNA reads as TGCGCCAGCAGCTTGGAAGGGACAGGGGATGAAAAACTGTTTTTT. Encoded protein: CASSLEGTGDEKLFF. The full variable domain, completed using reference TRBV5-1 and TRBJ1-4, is KAGVTQTPRYLIKTRGQQVTLSCSPISGHRSVSWYQQTPGQGLQFLFEYFSETQRNKGNFPGRFSGRQFSNSRSEMNVSTLELGDSALYLCASSLEGTGDEKLFFGSGTQLSVL.

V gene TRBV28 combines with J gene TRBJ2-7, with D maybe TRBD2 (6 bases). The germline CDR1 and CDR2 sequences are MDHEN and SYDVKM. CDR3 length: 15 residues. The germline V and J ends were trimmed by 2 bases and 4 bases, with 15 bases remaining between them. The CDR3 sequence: CASSLGGDSRYEQYF. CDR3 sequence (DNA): TGTGCCAGCAGTTTAGGCGGGGATTCCCGATACGAGCAGTACTTC.